These 20 T cell receptor beta chains share one sample of origin, sequenced in a study of blood T cell repertoires in COVID-19. Measured with immunoSEQ multiplex PCR; TCRdb has only the in-frame clones, and not every one. Seen here are some 170,000 clones, around 80% observed once, and the top ten hold approximately 15%. Sequencing was performed on PBMCs or T cells enriched from blood (not recorded which). The receptors were gathered from a woman between 45 and 60 years old who had recovered from COVID-19.

The chain's CDR3 is CASRDSVGGYTF. In DNA form, the CDR3 reads TGTGCCAGCAGGGACAGTGTCGGTGGCTACACCTTC. The chain joins TRBV6-4 to TRBJ1-2; D may be TRBD1 (6 bases). The CDR3 consists of 12 residues. The germline V gene has CDR1 MRHNA and CDR2 SNTAGT. Trimming pared 6 bases from V and 7 bases from J, leaving 12 bases between.

J is TRBJ2-5 and V is TRBV2; 8 positions agree with TRBD2. Germline CDR1 reads SNHLY; CDR2 reads FYNNEI. Unmatched junction bases numbered 9, after V lost 6 bases and J lost 0 bases. The CDR3 covers 16 residues. In DNA, the CDR3 is TGTGCCAGCAGCCTCCTGGGACTAGTTCACCAAGAGACCCAGTACTTC. The encoded protein is CASSLLGLVHQETQYF.

V usage is TRBV18 and J usage is TRBJ2-2; D possibly corresponds to TRBD2 (6 bases). CDR1 is KGHSH and CDR2 is LQKENI in the germline V gene. The CDR3 runs to 18 residues. V lost 0 bases to trimming and J lost 0 bases, with 14 bases between them. In nucleotides, the CDR3 is TGTGCCAGCTCACCACCGATGCGGGACTCCCCGAACACCGGGGAGCTGTTTTTT. Residues: CASSPPMRDSPNTGELFF.

This clone showed up just a few times. The chain employs TRBV28 and TRBJ2-3; 9 bases fit TRBD2. The length of the CDR3 is 14 residues. Trimming cost V 7 bases and J 1 base; bases outside gene matches: 3. Germline CDR1 reads MDHEN; CDR2 reads SYDVKM. The CDR3 spells CASTSSGGTDTQYF. The CDR3 DNA reads as TGTGCCAGCACTTCTAGCGGGGGCACAGATACGCAGTATTTT.

V is TRBV5-1 and J is TRBJ2-3; TRBD2 matches at 8 bases. V shed 0 bases, J shed 4 bases, and the junction held 10 bases outside the gene matches. This CDR3 has 17 residues. Germline V gene data show CDR1 as SGHRS and CDR2 as YFSETQ. The CDR3 region is CASSLVVGAGGSDTQYF. Here the CDR3 DNA reads TGCGCCAGCAGCTTGGTCGTAGGTGCGGGGGGCTCAGATACGCAGTATTTT.

The table lists this clone with a few counts. The J gene is TRBJ1-2, the V gene TRBV27; a possible D gene is TRBD1 (6 bases). CDR3 length equals 13 residues. Between the trimmed V and J ends, which lost 4 bases and 4 bases, there was a span of 10 bases. In germline, CDR1 is MNHEY, CDR2 SMNVEV (reference sequence). The CDR3 nucleotides read TGTGCCAGCAGTTACTCAGGGGCCTATGGCTACACCTTC. This codes for CASSYSGAYGYTF.

The V and J genes are TRBV7-2 and TRBJ2-2; D is unclear. CDR3 length: 13 residues. V lost 4 bases and J lost 0, with 3 bases in between. Germline assignment: CDR1 SGHTA and CDR2 FQGNSA. The CDR3 bases are TGTGCCAGCAGCTCTCCGAACACCGGGGAGCTGTTTTTT. Translated, it gives CASSSPNTGELFF.

The chain combines TRBV18 with TRBJ2-7; 7 bases fit TRBD2. V was pared by 3 bases and J by 5 bases, with 7 bases of the junction left unmatched. Germline V lookup: CDR1 KGHSH, CDR2 LQKENI. There are 14 residues in the CDR3. The CDR3 here is CASSPIGRMHEQYF. The CDR3 nucleotides read TGTGCCAGCTCACCCATCGGGAGGATGCACGAGCAGTACTTC.

The CDR3 loop is CASSGAVGDNEQFF. The DNA for the CDR3 is TGTGCCAGTAGTGGAGCGGTGGGAGACAATGAGCAGTTCTTC. The rearrangement joins TRBV19 to TRBJ2-1; a weak D match, TRBD2 (5 bases). This CDR3 is built from 14 residues. The germline CDR1 and CDR2 sequences are LNHDA and SQIVND (reference sequence). V was trimmed by 5 bases and J by 5 bases, leaving 13 bases between them.

The V call is TRBV19, the J call TRBJ2-1; TRBD1 aligns across 8 bases. The CDR3 extends over 16 amino acids. Germline CDR1 and CDR2: LNHDA and SQIVND (reference sequence). The trim removed 5 bases at V and 12 bases at J, leaving 18 bases unmatched. The CDR3 reads CASSHNPGQAKIGQFF. In DNA form, the CDR3 reads TGTGCCAGTAGTCACAACCCGGGACAGGCAAAAATTGGGCAGTTCTTC.

The chain employs TRBV4-2 and TRBJ2-5; no firm D call. Trimming took off 3 bases at V and 4 bases at J, with 12 bases between the two ends. The CDR3 has 14 residues. In germline, CDR1 is LGHNA, CDR2 YNFKEQ. CDR3 sequence (DNA): TGTGCCAGCAGCCAGAGGATGACGGGAGAGACCCAGTACTTC. Its protein is CASSQRMTGETQYF.

The rearrangement uses TRBV5-6 and TRBJ2-3, with 7 bases matching TRBD1. V was pared by 4 bases and J by 9 bases, with 5 bases of the junction left unmatched. Germline V gene lookup returns CDR1 SGHDT and CDR2 YYEEEE. This CDR3 region has 12 residues. For the CDR3, the DNA is TGTGCCAGCAGCCCGGGGACAGTAACGCAGTATTTT. Translating it yields CASSPGTVTQYF.

The chain employs TRBV28 and TRBJ2-1; 11 positions agree with TRBD2. CDR3 size: 17 residues. With V trimmed by 1 base and J by 6 bases, 8 bases remained unmatched. The V gene's germline CDR1 is MDHEN and CDR2 SYDVKM. The CDR3 protein is CASSLLVGTSGSNEQFF. The CDR3 bases are TGTGCCAGCAGTTTATTGGTTGGGACTAGCGGCTCCAATGAGCAGTTCTTC.

The chain recombines TRBV27 with TRBJ1-6; unclear D gene. Per the germline V gene, CDR1 is MNHEY and CDR2 is SMNVEV (reference sequence). This CDR3 comprises 14 residues. Trimming removed 6 bases at V and 0 bases at J, with 6 bases between. CDR3 in amino acids: CASRGSSYNSPLHF. CDR3 in DNA: TGTGCCAGCAGGGGGAGCTCCTATAATTCACCCCTCCACTTT.

This sequence joins TRBV6-9 and TRBJ1-2; a weak D match, TRBD1 (5 bases). The germline V gene has CDR1 MNHGY and CDR2 SVAAGI. Trimming shortened V by 5 bases and J by 0 bases, and 16 bases separated the two germline ends. This CDR3 has 16 amino acids. The CDR3 nucleotides are TGTGCCAGCAGTCCCAGGGTAAGTTCAGCTAACTATGGCTACACCTTC. It encodes CASSPRVSSANYGYTF.

The rearrangement joins TRBV12-5 to TRBJ2-1; D unresolved. The germline V and J ends were trimmed by 0 bases and 2 bases, with 20 bases remaining between them. This CDR3 is built from 19 residues. Per germline, CDR1 LGHNT and CDR2 FRNRAP. The CDR3 region is CASGLVHDTIVHPYNEQFF. CDR3 bases: TGTGCTAGTGGTTTGGTACACGACACAATAGTTCATCCCTACAATGAGCAGTTCTTC. The full variable domain, completed using reference TRBV12-5 and TRBJ2-1, is DARVTQTPRHKVTEMGQEVTMRCQPILGHNTVFWYRQTMMQGLELLAYFRNRAPLDDSGMPKDRFSAEMPDATLATLKIQPSEPRDSAVYFCASGLVHDTIVHPYNEQFFGPGTRLTVL.

This clone was recorded a few times. V and J are TRBV13 and TRBJ1-3, with TRBD1 as a possible D gene (5 bases). The CDR3 covers 18 residues. The germline CDR1 and CDR2 sequences are PRHDT and FYEKMQ (reference sequence). V was pared by 0 bases and J by 0 bases, with 15 bases between. CDR3 region: CASSLGTSRVGSGNTIYF. In DNA, the CDR3 is TGTGCCAGCAGCTTAGGGACCTCCAGGGTCGGCTCTGGAAACACCATATATTTT.

The V gene is TRBV25-1, the J gene TRBJ1-2; no definite D call. Trimming cost V 2 bases and J 4 bases, with 8 bases left between them. Per germline, CDR1 MGHDK and CDR2 SYGVNS. CDR3 length: 13 amino acids. CDR3 sequence reads: CASSETSLYGYTF. The CDR3 bases are TGTGCCAGCAGTGAAACATCCCTCTATGGCTACACCTTC.

The chain couples TRBV6-5 to TRBJ1-4; D ambiguous. CDR1 is MNHEY and CDR2 is SVGAGI in the germline V gene. Trimming took off 7 bases at V and 4 bases at J, with 7 bases between the two ends. The CDR3 has 12 residues. The chain's CDR3 is CASKGLNEKLFF. For the CDR3, the DNA is TGTGCCAGCAAAGGACTTAATGAAAAACTGTTTTTT.

The rearrangement joins TRBV19 to TRBJ1-5; the D gene is possibly TRBD1 (6 bases). V was clipped by 3 bases and J by 3 bases, with 15 bases between them. Germline V gives CDR1 LNHDA, CDR2 SQIVND (reference sequence). CDR3 size: 16 residues. CDR3 DNA sequence: TGTGCCAGTAGTATCGGGGGGCGGGGGTCCAATCAGCCCCAGCATTTT. Protein product: CASSIGGRGSNQPQHF.